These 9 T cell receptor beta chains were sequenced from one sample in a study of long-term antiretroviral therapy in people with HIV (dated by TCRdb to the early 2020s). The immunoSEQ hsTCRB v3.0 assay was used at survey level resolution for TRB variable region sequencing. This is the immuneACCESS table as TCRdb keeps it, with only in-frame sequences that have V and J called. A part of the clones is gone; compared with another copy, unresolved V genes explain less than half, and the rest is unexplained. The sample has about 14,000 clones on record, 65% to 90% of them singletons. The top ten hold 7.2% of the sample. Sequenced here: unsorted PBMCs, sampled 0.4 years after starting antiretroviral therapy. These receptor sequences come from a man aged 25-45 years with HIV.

The CDR3 DNA reads as TGTGCCAGCAGCAGGCAGCCTGGACCCTACGAGCAGTACTTC. Translation: CASSRQPGPYEQYF. The chain couples TRBV6-6 to TRBJ2-7; D call uncertain. Germline-derived CDR1 and CDR2 are MNHNY and SVGAGI (reference sequence). The CDR3 consists of 14 residues. The V end lost 6 bases, the J end lost 2 bases, and 14 bases lay between the germline ends.

The CDR3 nucleotides read TGTGCCAGCAGTGAGGATCCTAACTATGGCTACACCTTC. Residues: CASSEDPNYGYTF. The chain couples TRBV6-4 to TRBJ1-2; unclear D gene. Per germline, CDR1 MRHNA and CDR2 SNTAGT. Trimming shortened V by 3 bases and J by 0 bases, and 5 bases separated the two germline ends. The CDR3 spans 13 residues.

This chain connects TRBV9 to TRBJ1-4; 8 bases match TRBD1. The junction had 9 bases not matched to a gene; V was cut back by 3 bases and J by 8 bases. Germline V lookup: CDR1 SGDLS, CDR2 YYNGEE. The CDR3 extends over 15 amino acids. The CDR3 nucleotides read TGTGCCAGCAGCGCGTCTGACAGGGGAGGCGAAAAACTGTTTTTT. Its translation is CASSASDRGGEKLFF.

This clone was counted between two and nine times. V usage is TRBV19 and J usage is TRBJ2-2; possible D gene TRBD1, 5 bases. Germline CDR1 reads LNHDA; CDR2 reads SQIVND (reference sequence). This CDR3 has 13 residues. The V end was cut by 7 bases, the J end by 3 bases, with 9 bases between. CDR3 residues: CASTQDYTGELFF. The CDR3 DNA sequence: TGTGCCAGTACACAGGATTACACCGGGGAGCTGTTTTTT.

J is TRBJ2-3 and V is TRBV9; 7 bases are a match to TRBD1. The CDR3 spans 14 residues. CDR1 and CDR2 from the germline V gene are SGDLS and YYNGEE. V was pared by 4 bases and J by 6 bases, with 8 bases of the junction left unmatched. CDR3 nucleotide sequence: TGTGCCAGCAGCTCCCAGGGCAGGGGGGATACGCAGTATTTT. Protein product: CASSSQGRGDTQYF.

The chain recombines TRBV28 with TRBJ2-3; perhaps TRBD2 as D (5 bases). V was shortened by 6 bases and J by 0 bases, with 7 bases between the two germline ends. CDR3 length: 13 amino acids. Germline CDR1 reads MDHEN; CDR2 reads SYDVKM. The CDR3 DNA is TGTGCCAGCAGCGAGGGAAGCACAGATACGCAGTATTTT. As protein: CASSEGSTDTQYF.

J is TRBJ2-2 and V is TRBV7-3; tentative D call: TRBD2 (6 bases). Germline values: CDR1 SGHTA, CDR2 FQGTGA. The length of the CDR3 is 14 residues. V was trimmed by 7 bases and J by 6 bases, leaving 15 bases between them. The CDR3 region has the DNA TGTGCCAGCACCCGGGACTCTCCCGCCGGGGAGCTGTTTTTT. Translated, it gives CASTRDSPAGELFF.

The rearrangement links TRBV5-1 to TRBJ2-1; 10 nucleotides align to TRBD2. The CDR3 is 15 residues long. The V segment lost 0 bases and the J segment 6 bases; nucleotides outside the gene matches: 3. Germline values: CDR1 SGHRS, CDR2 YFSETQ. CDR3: CASSLALAGVNEQFF. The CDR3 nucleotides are TGCGCCAGCAGCTTGGCTCTAGCGGGAGTCAATGAGCAGTTCTTC.

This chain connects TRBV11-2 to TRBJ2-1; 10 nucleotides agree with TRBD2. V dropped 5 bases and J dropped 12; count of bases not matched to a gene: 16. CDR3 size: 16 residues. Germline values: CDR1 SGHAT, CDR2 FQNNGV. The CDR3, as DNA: TGTGCCAGCAGCCCCCGGACTAGCGGAGCCGCGTTTCGGCAGTTCTTC. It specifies CASSPRTSGAAFRQFF.